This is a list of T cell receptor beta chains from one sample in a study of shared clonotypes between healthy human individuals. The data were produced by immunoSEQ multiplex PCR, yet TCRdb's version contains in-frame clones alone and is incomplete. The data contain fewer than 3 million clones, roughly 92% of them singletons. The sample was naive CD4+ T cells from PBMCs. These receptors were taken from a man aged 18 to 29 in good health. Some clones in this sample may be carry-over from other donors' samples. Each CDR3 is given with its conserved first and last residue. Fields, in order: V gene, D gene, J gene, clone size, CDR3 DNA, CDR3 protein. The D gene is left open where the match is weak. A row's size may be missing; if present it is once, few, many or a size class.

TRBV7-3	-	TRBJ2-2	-	TGTGCCAGCAACCCGGGGGACTCGCCGCCCGGGGAGCTGTTTTTT	CASNPGDSPPGELFF
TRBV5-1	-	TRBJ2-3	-	TGCGCCAGCAGCCCCTCCGGGACACTAGATACGCAGTATTTT	CASSPSGTLDTQYF
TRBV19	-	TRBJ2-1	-	TGTGCCAGTAGTATAAGGTTCCACTTGGGCCATGAGCAGTTCTTC	CASSIRFHLGHEQFF
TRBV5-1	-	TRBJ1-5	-	TGCGCCAGCAGCTTGCAAGGTCAGCCCCAGCATTTT	CASSLQGQPQHF
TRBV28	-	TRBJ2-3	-	TGTGCCAGCCCCCCCCCGGGAATCACAGATACGCAGTATTTT	CASPPPGITDTQYF
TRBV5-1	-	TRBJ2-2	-	TGCGCCAGCAGCTTGCGTGGGAACACCGGGGAGCTGTTTTTT	CASSLRGNTGELFF
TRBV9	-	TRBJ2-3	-	TGTGCCAGCAGCATCCGGGACTCACCTAGCACAGATACGCAGTATTTT	CASSIRDSPSTDTQYF
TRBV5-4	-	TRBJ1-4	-	TGTGCCAGCAGCTTGTCTGGGGCCTTAAATGAAAAACTGTTTTTT	CASSLSGALNEKLFF
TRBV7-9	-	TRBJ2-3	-	TGTGCCAGCAGCTTATTAGATACGCAGTATTTT	CASSLLDTQYF
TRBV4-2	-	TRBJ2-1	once	TGTGCCAGCAGCCAAGAGGGGTATGAGCAGTTCTTC	CASSQEGYEQFF
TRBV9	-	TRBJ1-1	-	TGTGCCAGCAGCGAGACGGGACACCCGACTGAAGCTTTCTTT	CASSETGHPTEAFF
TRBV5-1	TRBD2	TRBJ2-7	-	TGCGCCAGCAGCCCCCGGACTAGCGGGAGGTCCGACGAGCAGTACTTC	CASSPRTSGRSDEQYF
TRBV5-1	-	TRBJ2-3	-	TGCGCCAGCAACACGGGGCAGGTTAGCACAGATACGCAGTATTTT	CASNTGQVSTDTQYF
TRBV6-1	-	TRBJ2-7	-	TGTGCCAGCAGTGTTGGGGGAGTCACCGGCGAGCAGTACTTC	CASSVGGVTGEQYF
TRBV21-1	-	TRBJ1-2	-	TGTGCCAGCAGCAAAGAAGGAGGAGAGTCAAACTATGGCTACACCTTC	CASSKEGGESNYGYTF
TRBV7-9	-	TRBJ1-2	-	TGTGCCAGCAGCTTAGAGGACCGAGGACAGAGGAGAGGCTACACCTTC	CASSLEDRGQRRGYTF
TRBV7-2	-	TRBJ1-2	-	TGTGCCAGCAGCTATGGGATTTCCTATGGCTACACCTTC	CASSYGISYGYTF
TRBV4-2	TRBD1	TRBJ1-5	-	TGTGCCAGCAGCCAAGGGACAGGGGACAATCAGCCCCAGCATTTT	CASSQGTGDNQPQHF
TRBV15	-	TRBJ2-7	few	TGTGCCACCAGCAGAGATAAAGGCCCCTACGAGCAGTACTTC	CATSRDKGPYEQYF
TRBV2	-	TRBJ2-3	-	TGTGCCAGCAAGCGGACTAGCACAGATACGCAGTATTTT	CASKRTSTDTQYF
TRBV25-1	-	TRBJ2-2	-	TGTGCCAGCACTCGGGCGCCGGGCACCGGGGAGCTGTTTTTT	CASTRAPGTGELFF
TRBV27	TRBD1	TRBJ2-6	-	TGTGCCAGCAGTCCATCCCCCCGGGACAGGGGGGCTTCTCTGGGGGCCAACGTCCTGACTTTC	CASSPSPRDRGASLGANVLTF
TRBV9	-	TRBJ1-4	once	TGTGCCAGCAGCGTAGGGGGGCTGGGGGAAAAACTGTTTTTT	CASSVGGLGEKLFF
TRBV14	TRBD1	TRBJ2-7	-	TGTGCCAGCAGACCGACAGGGGGCTACGAGCAGTACTTC	CASRPTGGYEQYF
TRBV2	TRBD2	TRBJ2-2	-	TGTGCCAGCAGGGAGGGACTAGCGGGAAGCTACACCGGGGAGCTGTTTTTT	CASREGLAGSYTGELFF
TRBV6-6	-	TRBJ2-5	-	TGTGCCAGCAGTTACTCGCACGGGACACAAGAGACCCAGTACTTC	CASSYSHGTQETQYF
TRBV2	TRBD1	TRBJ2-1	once	TGTGCCAGCAAGGCCAGGGGGCTTGGCGATGAGCAGTTCTTC	CASKARGLGDEQFF
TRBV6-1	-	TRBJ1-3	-	TGTGCCAGCAGTGAAGCGCTCGGAAGCCAGGGAACTGGAAACACCATATATTTT	CASSEALGSQGTGNTIYF
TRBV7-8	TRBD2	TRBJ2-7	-	TGTGCCAGCAGCTTAGTGCTAGCGGACTCCTACGAGCAGTACTTC	CASSLVLADSYEQYF
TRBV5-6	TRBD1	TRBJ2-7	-	TGTGCCAGCAGCTTTTGGGACAGGGGAGCCTACGAGCAGTACTTC	CASSFWDRGAYEQYF
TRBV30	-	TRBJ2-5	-	TGTGCCTGGAGTGTACCCCGAATAAACCAAGAGACCCAGTACTTC	CAWSVPRINQETQYF
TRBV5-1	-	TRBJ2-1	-	TGCGCCAGCAGCTTGTCAAGCTCCTACAATGAGCAGTTCTTC	CASSLSSSYNEQFF
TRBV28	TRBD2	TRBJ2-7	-	TGTGCCAGCAATTCCGGGACTAGCATCTACGAGCAGTACTTC	CASNSGTSIYEQYF
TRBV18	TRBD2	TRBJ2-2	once	TGTGCCAGCTCACCTTTAGCGGGGGCGAACACCGGGGAGCTGTTTTTT	CASSPLAGANTGELFF
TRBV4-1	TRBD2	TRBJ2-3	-	TGCGCCAGCAGCCAAAGGGACCCAGCGGGAGGAGGGTCAGATACGCAGTATTTT	CASSQRDPAGGGSDTQYF
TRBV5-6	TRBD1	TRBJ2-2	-	TGTGCCAGCAGCCCAGGGACAGCGAACACCGGGGAGCTGTTTTTT	CASSPGTANTGELFF
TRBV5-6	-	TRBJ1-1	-	TGTGCCAGCAGCTTGTTCTTGCCTAACACTGAAGCTTTCTTT	CASSLFLPNTEAFF
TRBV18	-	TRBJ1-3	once	TGTGCCAGCCGCGGACAGAATACAAACACCATATATTTT	CASRGQNTNTIYF
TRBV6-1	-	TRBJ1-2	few	TGTGCCAGCAGTGAGCGGCCTCGCTACACCTTC	CASSERPRYTF
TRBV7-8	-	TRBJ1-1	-	TGTGCCAGCAGCTTAGTGGGGGATTCCTCCCTAGCTTTCTTT	CASSLVGDSSLAFF
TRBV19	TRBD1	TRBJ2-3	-	TGTGCCAGTAGTAGGACAGGGAGTGCCACAGATACGCAGTATTTT	CASSRTGSATDTQYF
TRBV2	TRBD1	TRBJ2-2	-	TGTGCCAGCAGTTATACTATCGGGACAGGGGCGACCGGGGAGCTGTTTTTT	CASSYTIGTGATGELFF
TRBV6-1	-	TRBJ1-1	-	TGTGCCATAGCCTTAGTAGGCACTGAAGCTTTCTTT	CAIALVGTEAFF
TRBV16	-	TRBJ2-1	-	TGTGCCAGCAGCCCCTCCCGGAACGGTGAGCAGTTCTTC	CASSPSRNGEQFF
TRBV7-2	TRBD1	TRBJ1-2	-	TGTGCCAGCAGCGCCCGGACAGGGGATTACTATGGCTACACCTTC	CASSARTGDYYGYTF
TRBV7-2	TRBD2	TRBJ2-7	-	TGTGCCAGCAGTATTACTAGCGGGAGGGCCGTCGAGCAGTACTTC	CASSITSGRAVEQYF
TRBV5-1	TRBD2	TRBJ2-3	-	TGCGCCAGCAGCTCGGGGGGACTAGCGGGAGGTATCACAGATACGCAGTATTTT	CASSSGGLAGGITDTQYF
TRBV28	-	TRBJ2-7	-	TGTGCCAGCAGTCTCGCTCCCTACGAGCAGTACTTC	CASSLAPYEQYF
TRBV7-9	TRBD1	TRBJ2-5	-	TGTGCCAGCAGCTCGACAGGGACAGAGACCCAGTACTTC	CASSSTGTETQYF
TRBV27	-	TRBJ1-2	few	TGTGCCATCCCTGGGAATGGGTTGCACTATGGCTACACCTTC	CAIPGNGLHYGYTF
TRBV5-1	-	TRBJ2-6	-	TGCGCCAGCAGCTTGGAGCCTGGGGCCAACGTCCTGACTTTC	CASSLEPGANVLTF
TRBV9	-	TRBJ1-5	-	TGTGCCAGCAGCCCTTCAGCTGGGGTGTATCAGCCCCAGCATTTT	CASSPSAGVYQPQHF
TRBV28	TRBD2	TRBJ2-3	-	TGTGCCAGCAGTTACTCCCCGGGACTAGAAATGTATTTT	CASSYSPGLEMYF
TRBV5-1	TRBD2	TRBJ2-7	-	TGCGCCAGCAGCCATGGACTAGCGGGGAGTCCTATCTACGAGCAGTACTTC	CASSHGLAGSPIYEQYF
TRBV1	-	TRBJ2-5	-	TGCACCAGCAGCCAATATAGCGGGAGGGAAGAGACCCAGTACTTC	CTSSQYSGREETQYF